A single sample is the source of the 19 T cell receptor beta chains below, sequenced in a study of cytomegalovirus exposure and HLA in healthy donors. A multiplex PCR was run with 60 Vbeta primers and 13 Jbeta primers. The repertoire was sequenced with immunoSEQ multiplex PCR; TCRdb's copy has only in-frame clones and lacks some. Of some 120,000 clones listed, roughly 63% are singletons. Sequencing was performed on PBMCs. The origin of the receptors is a man aged 30 to 39 in good health and CMV-seropositive.

The chain carries TRBV5-1 and TRBJ2-3, with D possibly matching TRBD2 (6 bases). Trimming pared 4 bases from V and 3 bases from J, leaving 15 bases between. The CDR3 extends over 15 amino acids. The germline V gene has CDR1 SGHRS and CDR2 YFSETQ. CDR3 DNA sequence: TGCGCCAGCAGCGGCACGGGACTCCCTACAGATACGCAGTATTTT. This gives the protein CASSGTGLPTDTQYF.

V and J are TRBV7-9 and TRBJ1-2; 7 positions agree with TRBD1. The germline CDR1 and CDR2 sequences are SEHNR and FQNEAQ (reference sequence). After removal of 0 bases from V and 3 bases from J, the junction contained 4 bases not matched to a gene. This CDR3 region has 15 residues. CDR3 sequence reads: CASSLASGTDYGYTF. The CDR3, as DNA: TGTGCCAGCAGCTTAGCCTCGGGGACAGACTATGGCTACACCTTC. The complete variable domain, with remaining parts taken from reference TRBV7-9 and TRBJ1-2, reads DTGVSQNPRHKITKRGQNVTFRCDPISEHNRLYWYRQTLGQGPEFLTYFQNEAQLEKSRLLSDRFSAERPKGSFSTLEIQRTEQGDSAMYLCASSLASGTDYGYTFGSGTRLTVV.

This clone turned up a few times. V and J are TRBV7-3 and TRBJ2-2, with 8 bases lining up with TRBD2. The germline V gene has CDR1 SGHTA and CDR2 FQGTGA. The CDR3 has 14 residues. V trimming: 8 bases; J trimming: 8 bases; junction bases outside the gene matches: 10. This CDR3 reads CASRPTTSGGELFF. DNA of the CDR3: TGTGCCAGCCGCCCTACCACTAGCGGTGGGGAGCTGTTTTTT.

V usage is TRBV7-2 and J usage is TRBJ2-3; 11 bases are a match to TRBD2. The CDR3 length is 15 residues. Germline V gene sequence: CDR1 SGHTA, CDR2 FQGNSA. The ends lost 6 bases at V and 5 bases at J; junction bases unmatched: 7. The CDR3 DNA reads as TGTGCCAGCAGACTAACTAGCGGGAGAGGAGATACGCAGTATTTT. It specifies CASRLTSGRGDTQYF.

The chain couples TRBV9 to TRBJ2-1; possible D gene TRBD2, 6 bases. CDR1 is SGDLS, CDR2 YYNGEE, per germline. CDR3 length: 15 amino acids. Deletions cut 1 base from V and 0 bases from J, with 8 bases between. CDR3 bases: TGTGCCAGCAGCGTAACCGGGAGCTCCTACAATGAGCAGTTCTTC. Translated, it gives CASSVTGSSYNEQFF.

The V call is TRBV19, the J call TRBJ1-1; TRBD1 matches 9 bases. Germline V gives CDR1 LNHDA, CDR2 SQIVND (reference sequence). The CDR3 contains 16 residues. The junction had 17 bases not matched to a gene; V was cut back by 5 bases and J by 10 bases. The CDR3 here is CASSWVPGTGNLTAFF. The CDR3 region has the DNA TGTGCCAGTAGTTGGGTCCCGGGGACAGGGAACCTGACAGCTTTCTTT.

The chain employs TRBV19 and TRBJ2-5; 13 bases map to TRBD2. Germline V gives CDR1 LNHDA, CDR2 SQIVND (reference sequence). CDR3 length equals 15 residues. Trimming removed 5 bases from V and 4 bases from J; junction bases left unmatched: 4. The CDR3 coding sequence is TGTGCCAGTAGTCCCGGGACTAGCGGGACAGAGACCCAGTACTTC. Its protein is CASSPGTSGTETQYF.

The chain uses TRBV6-1 and TRBJ1-1, with D possibly being TRBD1 (5 bases). The germline gives CDR1 MNHNS, CDR2 SASEGT. V lost 4 bases and J 1 base, leaving 7 bases between the germline ends. The CDR3 runs 13 residues. The CDR3 sequence is CASSVGGNTEAFF. As DNA, the CDR3 is TGTGCCAGCAGTGTGGGGGGGAACACTGAAGCTTTCTTT.

The chain has TRBV5-1 and TRBJ2-7, with TRBD1 matching over 8 bases. The V gene's germline CDR1 is SGHRS and CDR2 YFSETQ. Trimming at V came to 2 bases and at J to 1 base, leaving 11 bases not matched to a gene. There are 17 residues in the CDR3. CDR3 protein: CASSLQTGTGASYEQYF. Here the CDR3 DNA reads TGCGCCAGCAGCTTACAAACCGGGACAGGTGCGTCCTACGAGCAGTACTTC.

Note on this clone: This CDR3 is also generated by other DNA sequences in the sample. This chain links TRBV18 with TRBJ2-1; 11 bases fit TRBD2. This CDR3 has 16 residues. The germline V gene encodes CDR1 KGHSH and CDR2 LQKENI. J gave up 1 base and V 6 bases, and 5 bases lay outside the gene matches. CDR3 DNA sequence: TGTGCCAGCTCCCCCCTAGCGGGAGGATCCTACAATGAGCAGTTCTTC. This sequence encodes CASSPLAGGSYNEQFF. The full variable domain, rest sourced from reference TRBV18 and TRBJ2-1, is NAGVMQNPRHLVRRRGQEARLRCSPMKGHSHVYWYRQLPEEGLKFMVYLQKENIIDESGMPKERFSAEFPKEGPSILRIQQVVRGDSAAYFCASSPLAGGSYNEQFFGPGTRLTVL.

This sequence joins TRBV9 and TRBJ2-3, with 8 bases lining up with TRBD2. The CDR3 has 15 amino acids. Germline CDR1 and CDR2: SGDLS and YYNGEE. With 0 bases clipped from V and 8 bases from J, the junction kept 8 bases outside the gene matches. The CDR3, as DNA: TGTGCCAGCAGCGTAGGCGGCAGGGCGGGAGGTACGCAGTATTTT. Translating gives CASSVGGRAGGTQYF. The full variable domain, completed using reference TRBV9 and TRBJ2-3, is DSGVTQTPKHLITATGQRVTLRCSPRSGDLSVYWYQQSLDQGLQFLIQYYNGEERAKGNILERFSAQQFPDLHSELNLSSLELGDSALYFCASSVGGRAGGTQYFGPGTRLTVL.

V is TRBV6-1 and J is TRBJ2-7; 10 positions agree with TRBD1. Looked up from germline, CDR1 is MNHNS and CDR2 is SASEGT. J lost 1 base, V lost 4 bases, and 7 bases had no gene match. The CDR3 runs 16 residues. This CDR3 is CASSALGTGASYEQYF. The CDR3 nucleotides read TGTGCCAGCAGTGCCCTAGGGACAGGGGCATCCTACGAGCAGTACTTC.

The chain joins TRBV4-1 to TRBJ2-3, with a weak D call TRBD2 (6 bases). CDR3 length: 19 amino acids. V gave up 0 bases and J gave up 6 bases, with 25 bases separating them. The germline gives CDR1 MGHRA, CDR2 YSYEKL. The CDR3: CASSQDLGLRRTGSDTQYF. CDR3 DNA sequence: TGCGCCAGCAGCCAAGATCTGGGACTCCGCAGAACGGGAAGCGATACGCAGTATTTT.

In DNA, the CDR3 is TGTGCCATCAGTGAGCCCTACAAAAGCGGTGGATCCTACAATGAGCAGTTCTTC. The encoded protein is CAISEPYKSGGSYNEQFF. The chain couples TRBV10-3 to TRBJ2-1; the D gene is possibly TRBD2 (5 bases). Trimming pared 2 bases from V and 1 base from J, leaving 18 bases between. This CDR3 is built from 18 residues. Germline CDR1 reads ENHRY; CDR2 reads SYGVKD.

The rearrangement joins TRBV9 to TRBJ1-2, with TRBD1 as a possible D gene (5 bases). In germline, CDR1 is SGDLS, CDR2 YYNGEE. Trimming took 3 bases from V and 3 from J, leaving 18 bases between them. The CDR3 is 16 residues long. This CDR3 is CASSAPRATVDYGYTF. The DNA of the CDR3 is TGTGCCAGCAGCGCCCCCAGGGCGACGGTTGACTATGGCTACACCTTC.

V is TRBV28 and J is TRBJ2-5; TRBD2 aligns across 12 bases. Germline V gives CDR1 MDHEN, CDR2 SYDVKM. With 0 bases clipped from V and 5 bases from J, the junction kept 16 bases outside the gene matches. The CDR3 consists of 20 residues. CDR3 amino acids: CASSLWTSGGSPPSRETQYF. CDR3 bases: TGTGCCAGCAGTTTATGGACTAGCGGGGGCTCGCCTCCCTCGAGGGAGACCCAGTACTTC.

This chain joins TRBV2 and TRBJ2-1; 11 bases fit TRBD1. The CDR3 loop spans 16 amino acids. V gave up 3 bases and J gave up 6 bases; unmatched junction bases: 7. Germline CDR1 SNHLY, CDR2 FYNNEI. The CDR3, as DNA: TGTGCCAGCAGTGAGTGGGGGACAGGGGGTAGCAATGAGCAGTTCTTC. Its translation: CASSEWGTGGSNEQFF.

CDR3 sequence reads: CASSRANYGYTF. Written as DNA, the CDR3 is TGTGCCAGCTCCAGGGCCAACTATGGCTACACCTTC. The rearrangement joins TRBV6-1 to TRBJ1-2; D is perhaps TRBD1 (5 bases). CDR1 is MNHNS and CDR2 is SASEGT in the germline V gene. V lost 8 bases, J lost 2 bases, and 9 bases lay in between. The CDR3 sequence is 12 residues long.

The rearrangement uses TRBV9 and TRBJ1-1, with 8 bases that match TRBD1. Per germline, CDR1 SGDLS and CDR2 YYNGEE. V lost 4 bases, J lost 5 bases, and 7 bases stayed unmatched. This CDR3 is 14 amino acids long. CDR3 in amino acids: CASSPQGAVTEAFF. CDR3 bases: TGTGCCAGCAGCCCCCAGGGGGCGGTTACTGAAGCTTTCTTT.